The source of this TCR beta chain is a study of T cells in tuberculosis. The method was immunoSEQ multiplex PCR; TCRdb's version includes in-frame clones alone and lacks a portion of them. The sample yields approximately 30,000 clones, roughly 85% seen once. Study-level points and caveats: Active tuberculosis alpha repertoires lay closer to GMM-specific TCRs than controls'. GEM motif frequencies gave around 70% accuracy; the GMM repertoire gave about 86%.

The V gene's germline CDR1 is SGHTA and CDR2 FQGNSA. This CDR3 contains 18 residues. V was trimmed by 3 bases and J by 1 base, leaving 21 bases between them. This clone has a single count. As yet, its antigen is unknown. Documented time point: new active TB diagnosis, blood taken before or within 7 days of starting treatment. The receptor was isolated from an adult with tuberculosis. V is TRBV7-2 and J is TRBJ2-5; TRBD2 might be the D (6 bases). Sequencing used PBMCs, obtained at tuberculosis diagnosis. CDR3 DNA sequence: TGTGCCAGCAGCTTGGCGTACCGTGCGGTGGGGGGCCAAGAGACCCAGTACTTC. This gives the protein CASSLAYRAVGGQETQYF. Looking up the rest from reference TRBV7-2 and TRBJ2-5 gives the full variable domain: GAGVSQSPSNKVTEKGKDVELRCDPISGHTALYWYRQSLGQGLEFLIYFQGNSAPDKSGLPSDRFSAERTGGSVSTLTIQRTQQEDSAVYLCASSLAYRAVGGQETQYFGPGTRLLVL.